This TCR beta chain was profiled in a study of T cell responses to AZD1222 COVID-19 vaccine. Only in-frame clones appear in the TCRdb table, and some are missing; sequencing was by immunoSEQ multiplex PCR. The sample lists about 78,000 clones, 70% to 85% occurring once. Study-wide results and limits: Among AZD1222 vaccinees, only 6 or 7 were seropositive at baseline.

The CDR3 has 12 amino acids. The V gene end was trimmed by 6 bases and the J gene end by 8 bases; junction bases not matched to a gene: 3. Germline loops: CDR1 SNHLY, CDR2 FYNNEI. As to this clone: Its antigen is as yet unknown.

The clonotype originates from an adult in good health. The chain uses TRBV2 and TRBJ1-1; 10 nucleotides match TRBD1. The source was peripheral blood, collected on day 0 of AZD1222 vaccination. The CDR3: CASRADRGEAFF. CDR3 DNA: TGTGCCAGCAGAGCGGACAGGGGGGAAGCTTTCTTT.